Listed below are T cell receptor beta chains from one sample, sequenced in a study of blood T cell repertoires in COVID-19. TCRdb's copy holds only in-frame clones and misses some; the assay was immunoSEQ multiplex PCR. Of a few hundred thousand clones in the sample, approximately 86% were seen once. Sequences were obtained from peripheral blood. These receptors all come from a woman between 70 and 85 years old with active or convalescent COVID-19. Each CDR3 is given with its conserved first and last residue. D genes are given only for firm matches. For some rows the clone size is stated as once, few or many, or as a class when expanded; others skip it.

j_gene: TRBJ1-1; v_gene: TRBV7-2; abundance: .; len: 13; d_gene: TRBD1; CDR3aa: CASSSYRGAEAFF; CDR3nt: TGTGCCAGCAGCTCCTACAGGGGTGCTGAAGCTTTCTTT
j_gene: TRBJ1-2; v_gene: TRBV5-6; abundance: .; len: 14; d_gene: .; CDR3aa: CASSLARAVGGYTF; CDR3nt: TGTGCCAGCAGCTTGGCCAGGGCGGTGGGTGGCTACACCTTC
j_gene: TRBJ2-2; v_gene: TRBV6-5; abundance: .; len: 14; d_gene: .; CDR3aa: CASSFTPEAGELFF; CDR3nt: TGTGCCAGCAGTTTCACTCCAGAGGCCGGGGAGCTGTTTTTT
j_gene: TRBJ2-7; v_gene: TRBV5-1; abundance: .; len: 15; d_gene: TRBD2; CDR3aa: CASSLVAGVLYEQYF; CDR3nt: TGCGCCAGCAGCTTGGTAGCGGGGGTCCTCTACGAGCAGTACTTC
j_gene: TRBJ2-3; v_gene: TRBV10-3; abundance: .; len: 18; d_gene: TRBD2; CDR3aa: CAISAGTSGGVSTDTQYF; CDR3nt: TGTGCCATCAGCGCCGGGACTAGCGGGGGGGTAAGCACAGATACGCAGTATTTT
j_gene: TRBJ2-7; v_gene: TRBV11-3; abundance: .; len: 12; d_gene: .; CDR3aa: CASSYYSYEQYF; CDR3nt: TGTGCCAGCAGCTACTACTCCTACGAGCAGTACTTC
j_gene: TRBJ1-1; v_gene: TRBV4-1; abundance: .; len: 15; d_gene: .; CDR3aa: CASSQMTRRNTEAFF; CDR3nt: TGCGCCAGCAGCCAAATGACGCGGAGGAACACTGAAGCTTTCTTT
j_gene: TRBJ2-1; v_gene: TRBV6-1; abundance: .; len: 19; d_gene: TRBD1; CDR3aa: CASSEAWTGGLLGGNEQFF; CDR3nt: TGTGCCAGCAGTGAAGCTTGGACAGGGGGCCTCCTAGGTGGGAATGAGCAGTTCTTC
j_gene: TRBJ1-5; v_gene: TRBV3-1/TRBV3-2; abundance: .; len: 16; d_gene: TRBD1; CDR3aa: CASSLSNRGVNQPQHF; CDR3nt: TGTGCCAGCAGCCTATCCAACAGGGGAGTCAATCAGCCCCAGCATTTT
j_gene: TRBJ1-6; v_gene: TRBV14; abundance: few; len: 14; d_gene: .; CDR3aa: CASSLLGASSPLHF; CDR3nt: TGTGCCAGCAGCCTATTGGGGGCGAGTTCACCCCTCCACTTT
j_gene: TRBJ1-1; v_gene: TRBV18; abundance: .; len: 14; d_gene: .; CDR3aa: CASSPGAEYTEAFF; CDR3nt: TGTGCCAGCTCACCGGGGGCAGAGTACACTGAAGCTTTCTTT
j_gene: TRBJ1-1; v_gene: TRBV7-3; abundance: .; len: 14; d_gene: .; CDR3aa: CASSFEPRGTEAFF; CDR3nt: TGTGCCAGCAGCTTTGAACCCCGGGGGACTGAAGCTTTCTTT
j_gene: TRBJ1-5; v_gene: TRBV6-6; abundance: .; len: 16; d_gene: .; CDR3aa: CASSFGRGSQDQPQHF; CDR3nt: TGTGCCAGCAGTTTCGGAAGGGGAAGTCAGGATCAGCCCCAGCATTTT
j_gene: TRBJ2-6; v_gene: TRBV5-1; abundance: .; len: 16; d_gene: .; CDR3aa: CASSLVRSSGANVLTF; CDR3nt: TGCGCCAGCAGCTTGGTCCGCAGCTCTGGGGCCAACGTCCTGACTTTC